The TCR beta chain under discussion was sequenced for a study of blood T cell repertoires in COVID-19. Study at large: From T cells, B-cell-depleted T cells, or PBMCs came the material, which was cDNA or gDNA.

Germline values: CDR1 SGHAT, CDR2 FQNNGV. Unmatched junction bases numbered 0, after V lost 3 bases and J lost 2 bases. This CDR3 has 13 residues. Per the original data handling: Researchers report that nucleated cell counts were estimated from reference gene primer amplification. Repertoires were generated with immunoSEQ multiplex PCR, while TCRdb's copy carries only in-frame clones and drops some. V and J calls and clone size follow that table, whereas D and trimming were derived from the DNA. Found here are roughly 130,000 clones, more than 75% of them singletons; the top ten hold around 4.6%. The TCR comes from a man in his 60s with COVID-19, enrolled during active disease. The rearrangement uses TRBV11-2 and TRBJ2-5, with TRBD2 matching over 7 bases. The sample taken for sequencing was peripheral blood. CDR3 protein: CASSLGGQETQYF. The CDR3 DNA reads TGTGCCAGCAGCTTGGGGGGGCAAGAGACCCAGTACTTC. Full variable domain (rest looked up from reference TRBV11-2 and TRBJ2-5): EAGVAQSPRYKIIEKRQSVAFWCNPISGHATLYWYQQILGQGPKLLIQFQNNGVVDDSQLPKDRFSAERLKGVDSTLKIQPAKLEDSAVYLCASSLGGQETQYFGPGTRLLVL.